This T cell receptor (beta chain) was sequenced during a study of T cell responses to AZD1222 COVID-19 vaccine. Study details: Second-dose groups at about 4 or about 12 weeks were pooled.

As regards this clone: No antigen is known for it.

General study results and limits: Only five or six individuals given AZD1222 were seropositive at baseline.

Sequencing used immunoSEQ multiplex PCR; TCRdb keeps in-frame clones, though not all of them. The sample comprises about 150,000 clones, around 90% of which are singletons, and 5% rests with the top ten. The CDR3 extends over 15 amino acids. Germline V lookup: CDR1 SGHRS, CDR2 YFSETQ. Deletions cut 0 bases from V and 8 bases from J, with 17 bases between. V gene TRBV5-1 combines with J gene TRBJ1-2, with D possibly matching TRBD1 (5 bases). The receptor was derived from an adult in good health. The specimen comprised peripheral blood, sampled on day 0 of AZD1222 vaccination. For the CDR3, the DNA is TGCGCCAGCAGCTTGGTATTTGGGTCACAGGCCGGCTACACCTTC. Amino acid sequence: CASSLVFGSQAGYTF.